This TCR beta chain stems from a study of blood T cell repertoires in COVID-19. Study at large: PBMCs, B-cell-depleted T cells, or T cells provided the cDNA or gDNA that made up the material.

TCRdb's copy holds only in-frame clones and misses some; the assay was immunoSEQ multiplex PCR. The sample contains 150,000 to 170,000 clones, just under 85% of which appear only once. Trimming took 4 bases from V and 7 from J, leaving 9 bases between them. Germline-derived CDR1 and CDR2 are LNHDA and SQIVND (reference sequence). The CDR3 consists of 12 residues. This chain uses TRBV19 with TRBJ2-3; D possibly corresponds to TRBD2 (5 bases). Material for sequencing was peripheral blood. The TCR sequence derives from a woman in her fifties or sixties with acute or convalescent COVID-19. This CDR3 is CASSTSGNTQYF. CDR3 in DNA: TGTGCCAGTAGTACGAGCGGTAATACGCAGTATTTT.